The present entry profiles one TCR beta chain with its context. Antigen specificity is unknown. It was by quantitative 5'-RACE with molecular barcodes that TCR beta libraries were made. Each CDR3 protein is one row after TCRdb ran MiXCR on the 5' RACE reads. The sample has hundreds of thousands of distinct CDR3 sequences, about 26% seen once; the top ten hold about 6.2%. The sample originates from a study of CD8 T cells in ankylosing spondylitis. Study-level findings and limits: Clones linked to disease, bearing a CD8+ phenotype, were relatively rare in peripheral blood. Ankylosing spondylitis blood appeared to carry a characteristic TCR beta motif of seven to nine highly homologous variants.

The sequence derives from a male donor with ankylosing spondylitis or in good health (not recorded which). Input material: blood, either unsorted or a sorted T cell fraction (not recorded which).

The CDR3 DNA reads as TGTGCCACCTCGAGGGACACTGAAGCTTTCTTT. As protein: CATSRDTEAFF. The chain employs TRBV6-2 or TRBV6-3 and TRBJ1-1, with D hard to call. V lost 10 bases, J lost 3 bases, and 9 bases lay in between. The CDR3 extends over 11 amino acids. Germline CDR1 is MNHEY and CDR2 is SVGEGT.